This TCR beta chain emerged from a study of patients and donors after allogeneic stem cell transplantation (dated by TCRdb to about 2020). This clonotype was counted only a few times. Its antigen remains unidentified. There are no base qualities to consult, and no much larger clone falls within one base. Per the germline V gene (reference sequence), GTSNPN is the CDR1 and SVGIG is the CDR2. The junction shows trimming of 2 bases on V and 6 bases on J, and the gene matches do not reach 13 bases of it. Counted from cysteine to phenylalanine, this CDR3 has 16 amino acids. This entry keeps only the CDR3 DNA: 48 bases, framed from base 1. The library was made by RT-PCR. Sequencer: NextSeq 550. Clones were called with MiXCR by TCRdb after fastp trimmed the public reads at Q25, and only in-frame beta chains were retained. Here each entry gathers all rows of one CDR3 protein and keeps the most common genes and DNA. This sample has under 200,000 distinct CDR3 sequences in its table, and about a quarter of those were observed once. The ten largest clones take up roughly 26% of the sample.

The sequencing input was blood, either unsorted or a sorted T cell fraction (not recorded which). This TCR was sampled from a human donor who was either an allogeneic HSCT recipient or a stem cell or donor lymphocyte infusion donor (not recorded which). It is not recorded whose cells these are; they may come from a transplant donor. The chain uses TRBV30 and TRBJ1-5; TRBD1 aligns with 7 central bases. The DNA sequence is TGTGCCTGGAGTTCGATAGACAGGGTGGTGGGTCAGCCCCAGCATTTT. Its translation reads: CAWSSIDRVVGQPQHF.